The 23 T cell receptor beta chains below all came from one sample that was sequenced in a study of blood T cell repertoires in COVID-19. TCRdb's table, derived via immunoSEQ multiplex PCR, lists solely in-frame clones and lacks some. The sample lists tens of thousands of clones, 80% to 90% occurring once. Sequenced: peripheral blood. The origin of the receptors is a man aged 50 to 59 with active COVID-19.

The rearrangement links TRBV7-2 to TRBJ1-5; D is perhaps TRBD1 (5 bases). CDR1 and CDR2 (germline): SGHTA, FQGNSA. Trimming cost V 5 bases and J 2 bases, with 10 bases left between them. This CDR3 has 14 amino acids. As DNA, the CDR3 is TGTGCCAGCAGCCCATCAGGGCGCAATCAGCCCCAGCATTTT. As protein: CASSPSGRNQPQHF.

The V and J genes are TRBV27 and TRBJ2-7; D call uncertain. The germline V gene encodes CDR1 MNHEY and CDR2 SMNVEV (reference sequence). The CDR3 length is 14 residues. V was cut by 3 bases and J by 5 bases, with 14 bases left in between. CDR3 amino acids: CASSFQAGIHEQYF. The DNA of the CDR3 is TGTGCCAGCAGTTTTCAGGCAGGAATTCACGAGCAGTACTTC.

Comment on this clone: One end of the junction fails to match germline, which may point to a read error. The chain couples TRBV7-7 to TRBJ2-1, with D hard to call. CDR3 length: 15 amino acids. CDR1 is SSHAT and CDR2 is FNYEAQ in the germline V gene (reference sequence). DNA of the CDR3: TGTGCTAGCAGCTTAAGTCAACAGCTCTCCAATGAGCAGTTCTTC. Its protein product is CASSLSQQLSNEQFF.

The CDR3 nucleotides read TGTGCCACCAGTGATTCCGCGGGAGCTTCCTACGAGCAGTACTTC. Its translation is CATSDSAGASYEQYF. The J gene is TRBJ2-7, the V gene TRBV24-1, with TRBD2 matching over 7 bases. CDR3 length equals 15 residues. V lost 2 bases and J lost 1; bases outside the gene matches: 4. Germline-derived CDR1 and CDR2 are KGHDR and SFDVKD.

The chain links TRBV6-5 to TRBJ1-1; maybe TRBD1 (5 bases). The V end lost 2 bases, the J end lost 3 bases, and 7 bases lay between the germline ends. The CDR3 covers 13 residues. Germline loops: CDR1 MNHEY, CDR2 SVGAGI. The CDR3 sequence is CASSYPGDTEAFF. The DNA for the CDR3 is TGTGCCAGCAGTTACCCGGGGGACACTGAAGCTTTCTTT.

The chain couples TRBV18 to TRBJ2-7; 8 bases agree with TRBD1. CDR1 and CDR2 from the germline V gene are KGHSH and LQKENI. V gave up 3 bases and J gave up 3 bases; unmatched junction bases: 4. This CDR3 is 14 amino acids long. The CDR3 DNA reads as TGTGCCAGCTCACCCGGGACAGGTGTCTACGAGCAGTACTTC. This encodes CASSPGTGVYEQYF.

The V gene is TRBV27, the J gene TRBJ2-3; maybe TRBD2 (6 bases). Per the germline V gene, CDR1 is MNHEY and CDR2 is SMNVEV (reference sequence). This CDR3 has 14 amino acids. Trimming cost V 3 bases and J 5 bases, with 12 bases left between them. The CDR3 nucleotides read TGTGCCAGCAGTTTTGGACTACCTGTAGATACGCAGTATTTT. Its translation is CASSFGLPVDTQYF.

This clone was recorded only once. DNA of the CDR3: TGTGCCAGCTCCCCGAGGAGCGGGGGGGCCGCAGATACGCAGTATTTT. It specifies CASSPRSGGAADTQYF. The rearrangement joins TRBV18 to TRBJ2-3; 10 bases match TRBD2. The junction had 10 bases not matched to a gene; V was cut back by 6 bases and J by 4 bases. The CDR3 runs 16 residues. Germline V lookup: CDR1 KGHSH, CDR2 LQKENI.

The CDR3 is CASSSGVWKETQYF. The CDR3, as DNA: TGTGCCAGCAGCTCCGGGGTCTGGAAAGAGACCCAGTACTTC. The chain recombines TRBV7-2 with TRBJ2-5, with TRBD2 as a possible D gene (5 bases). Germline V gene data show CDR1 as SGHTA and CDR2 as FQGNSA. The CDR3 spans 14 residues. V gave up 4 bases and J gave up 3 bases, with 12 bases separating them.

The chain uses TRBV18 and TRBJ1-5; TRBD1 might be the D (5 bases). Germline assignment: CDR1 KGHSH and CDR2 LQKENI. Trimming pared 1 base from V and 6 bases from J, leaving 16 bases between. The length of the CDR3 is 16 residues. As DNA, the CDR3 is TGTGCCAGCTCACCACAGAAGGGATGGAGGGGTCAGCCCCAGCATTTT. Residues: CASSPQKGWRGQPQHF. The full variable domain, rest sourced from reference TRBV18 and TRBJ1-5, is NAGVMQNPRHLVRRRGQEARLRCSPMKGHSHVYWYRQLPEEGLKFMVYLQKENIIDESGMPKERFSAEFPKEGPSILRIQQVVRGDSAAYFCASSPQKGWRGQPQHFGDGTRLSIL.

The chain uses TRBV6-2 or TRBV6-3 and TRBJ2-5; D is perhaps TRBD2 (5 bases). Trimming shortened V by 6 bases and J by 6 bases, and 17 bases separated the two germline ends. This CDR3 comprises 14 residues. CDR1 is MNHEY, CDR2 SVGEGT, per germline. The CDR3 DNA reads TGTGCCAGCAGCCCTGCGGGCAGGTCGAAGACCCAGTACTTC. This translates into CASSPAGRSKTQYF.

The chain recombines TRBV5-4 with TRBJ2-7; 9 nucleotides agree with TRBD1. CDR1 is SGHNT, CDR2 YYREEE, per germline (reference sequence). The CDR3 is made up of 14 amino acids. The V and J ends lost 3 bases and 4 bases, in that order; junction bases with no gene match: 5. CDR3 protein: CASSSRDREYEQYF. The CDR3 DNA reads as TGTGCCAGCAGCTCCCGGGACAGGGAATACGAGCAGTACTTC.

The chain combines TRBV7-3 with TRBJ1-4, with a weak D call TRBD1 (6 bases). CDR3 length equals 15 residues. V gave up 2 bases and J gave up 1 base, with 8 bases separating them. Looked up from germline, CDR1 is SGHTA and CDR2 is FQGTGA. CDR3 in amino acids: CASSLRGGTNEKLFF. For the CDR3, the DNA is TGTGCCAGCAGCTTACGAGGGGGAACTAATGAAAAACTGTTTTTT.

V gene TRBV12-3 or TRBV12-4 combines with J gene TRBJ2-7; no clear D gene. Trimming took 6 bases from V and 4 from J, leaving 13 bases between them. The CDR3 covers 13 residues. The chain's CDR3 is CASSDAERYEQYF. CDR3 bases: TGTGCCAGCAGCGATGCTGAACGGTACGAGCAGTACTTC.

This rearrangement joins TRBV30 to TRBJ2-1; TRBD2 matches at 10 bases. Trimming took 5 bases from V and 5 from J; bases not matched to a gene: 6. The CDR3 covers 14 residues. Germline CDR1 and CDR2: GTSNPN and SVGIG (reference sequence). CDR3 protein: CAWAPGLANNEQFF. CDR3 bases: TGTGCCTGGGCCCCGGGACTAGCGAACAATGAGCAGTTCTTC.

The chain employs TRBV28 and TRBJ1-4; no clear D. Trimming stripped 5 bases from V and 0 bases from J, with 13 bases between. Germline assignment: CDR1 MDHEN and CDR2 SYDVKM. This CDR3 spans 16 amino acids. CDR3 residues: CASSLSGLSTNEKLFF. CDR3 nucleotides: TGTGCCAGCAGTCTCAGCGGTCTTTCAACTAATGAAAAACTGTTTTTT.

The genes are TRBV18 and TRBJ1-5, with TRBD1 matching 10 bases. The CDR3 contains 17 residues. Trimming at V came to 2 bases and at J to 0 bases, leaving 4 bases not matched to a gene. Germline V lookup: CDR1 KGHSH, CDR2 LQKENI. CDR3 DNA: TGTGCCAGCTCACCAGACAGGGGGCTTCATAGCAATCAGCCCCAGCATTTT. Residues: CASSPDRGLHSNQPQHF.

This rearrangement joins TRBV27 to TRBJ2-4; TRBD1 matches at 7 bases. This CDR3 is built from 8 residues. Germline CDR1 and CDR2: MNHEY and SMNVEV (reference sequence). Trimming cost V 9 bases and J 14 bases; bases outside gene matches: 1. CDR3 nucleotides: TGTGCCAGACAGGGGAAGTACTTC. Amino acids: CARQGKYF.

This clone was found a few times. The genes are TRBV5-5 and TRBJ1-5, with 8 bases aligning to TRBD1. The CDR3 spans 15 residues. V lost 4 bases, J lost 5 bases, and 8 bases stayed unmatched. Germline-derived CDR1 and CDR2 are SGHKS and YYEKEE (reference sequence). The chain's CDR3 is CASSRTGGYDQPQHF. CDR3 nucleotide sequence: TGTGCCAGCAGCCGAACAGGGGGTTATGATCAGCCCCAGCATTTT.

The chain is built from TRBV18 and TRBJ1-6; perhaps TRBD1 as D (5 bases). CDR1 and CDR2 (germline): KGHSH, LQKENI. The V and J ends lost 3 bases and 4 bases respectively, with 10 bases between them. CDR3 size: 15 residues. The CDR3 coding sequence is TGTGCCAGCTCACCCAGGGATCCTTATAATTCACCCCTCCACTTT. Its protein product is CASSPRDPYNSPLHF.

This chain links TRBV24-1 with TRBJ1-5; the D gene is possibly TRBD1 (5 bases). The CDR3 contains 14 residues. With 6 bases removed from V and 3 bases from J, the gap between germline ends came to 11 bases. In germline, CDR1 is KGHDR, CDR2 SFDVKD. CDR3 nucleotides: TGTGCCACCAGTCCGGGGGGGAACAATCAGCCCCAGCATTTT. Protein sequence: CATSPGGNNQPQHF.

The chain couples TRBV15 to TRBJ1-1; D unclear. V shed 2 bases and J shed 1 base, with 5 bases lying between them. This CDR3 has 13 residues. The germline V gene encodes CDR1 LNHNV and CDR2 YYDKDF (reference sequence). CDR3 bases: TGTGCCACCAGCAGAAACAAGAACACTGAAGCTTTCTTT. This codes for CATSRNKNTEAFF.

This sequence joins TRBV5-1 and TRBJ2-5; the match to TRBD2 covers 11 bases. The germline CDR1 and CDR2 sequences are SGHRS and YFSETQ. The CDR3 runs 16 residues. Trimming took 5 bases from V and 4 from J; bases not matched to a gene: 10. Here the CDR3 reads CASSRRLAGGGETQYF. The CDR3 nucleotides read TGCGCCAGCAGTAGGCGGCTAGCGGGAGGAGGAGAGACCCAGTACTTC.